Each of the 19 T cell receptor beta chains below was sequenced from the same sample in a study of T cell repertoires in cytomegalovirus infection. TCRdb used MiXCR to reprocess the reads, holding one entry per CDR3 protein. Of hundreds of thousands of distinct CDR3 sequences listed, 20% to 25% are singletons. Sequencing was performed on CD8+ T cells from PBMCs. The receptors come from a human donor in good health (CMV status not recorded). Some clones in this sample may be carry-over from other donors' samples.

The chain employs TRBV28 and TRBJ2-1, with a weak D call TRBD2 (8 bases). Between the trimmed V and J ends, which lost 7 bases and 9 bases, there was a span of 25 bases. The CDR3 loop spans 16 amino acids. The germline gives CDR1 MDHEN, CDR2 SYDVKM. The CDR3 nucleotides are TGTGCCAGCACACCAGGGGGGCGGGGGGAGAACTTTGAGCAGTTCTTC. It is translated as CASTPGGRGENFEQFF.

The V and J genes are TRBV9 and TRBJ1-4; D not certain. Germline V gene lookup returns CDR1 SGDLS and CDR2 YYNGEE. The ends were cut back, 0 bases at V and 13 bases at J, with 16 bases in the middle. The CDR3 length is 14 residues. CDR3 bases: TGTGCCAGCAGCGTAGAGGCAAAAGTCGATAGACTGTTTTTT. This encodes CASSVEAKVDRLFF.

The gene calls are TRBV4-1 and TRBJ2-3, with D possibly matching TRBD2 (6 bases). The CDR3 extends over 14 amino acids. Germline CDR1 is MGHRA and CDR2 is YSYEKL. V lost 1 base and J 6 bases, leaving 11 bases between the germline ends. The CDR3 spells CASSQVGGEDTQYF. CDR3 coding DNA: TGCGCCAGCAGCCAAGTAGGCGGGGAGGATACGCAGTATTTT.

A note on this clonotype: A clone one base away is much larger, so this may be a read error. The conserved phenylalanine or tryptophan normally closing the CDR3 is absent here, so this likely arose from a read error. The V and J genes are TRBV7-2 and TRBJ2-5, with no clear D. The CDR3 totals 14 residues. Germline CDR1 reads SGHTA; CDR2 reads FQGNSA. The ends were cut back, 3 bases at V and 0 bases at J, with 8 bases in the middle. CDR3 region: CASSLETHQETQYS. CDR3 DNA sequence: TGTGCCAGCAGCTTGGAAACCCACCAAGAGACCCAGTACTCC.

This clonotype showed up many times. This chain connects TRBV7-8 to TRBJ2-7; a weak D match, TRBD1 (5 bases). The V end was cut by 5 bases, the J end by 1 base, with 9 bases between. This CDR3 has 13 amino acids. Germline V lookup: CDR1 SGHVS, CDR2 FQNEAQ. CDR3 DNA sequence: TGTGCCAGCAGCGACCAGGGATCCTACGAGCAGTACTTC. This translates into CASSDQGSYEQYF. Complete variable domain (other parts from reference TRBV7-8 and TRBJ2-7): GAGVSQSPRYKVAKRGQDVALRCDPISGHVSLFWYQQALGQGPEFLTYFQNEAQLDKSGLPSDRFFAERPEGSVSTLKIQRTQQEDSAVYLCASSDQGSYEQYFGPGTRLTVT.

The chain employs TRBV7-4 and TRBJ2-6, with 10 bases matching TRBD1. The CDR3 length is 16 residues. Losses at the gene ends were 8 bases for V and 2 bases for J; bases not matched to a gene: 6. The V gene's germline CDR1 is SGHVT and CDR2 SQSDAQ. This chain's CDR3 is CASGKTGGAGANVLTF. CDR3 sequence (DNA): TGTGCCAGCGGTAAGACAGGGGGCGCTGGGGCCAACGTCCTGACTTTC.

In its sample, this clonotype was seen many times. The rearrangement links TRBV6-2 or TRBV6-3 to TRBJ2-1; a weak D match, TRBD1 (5 bases). Germline V gives CDR1 MNHEY, CDR2 SVGEGT. The CDR3 covers 12 residues. V lost 4 bases, J lost 7 bases, and 8 bases lay in between. For the CDR3, the DNA is TGTGCCAGCAGTTGGCCAGGGAATGAGCAGTTCTTC. Its protein is CASSWPGNEQFF.

This clonotype was counted only a few times. The chain combines TRBV2 with TRBJ1-5; no definite D call. The CDR3 extends over 16 amino acids. Between the trimmed V and J ends, which lost 3 bases and 1 base, there was a span of 13 bases. Germline loops: CDR1 SNHLY, CDR2 FYNNEI. CDR3 amino acids: CASSDSFRVSNQPQHF. The CDR3 DNA reads TGTGCCAGCAGTGATAGTTTTCGTGTGAGCAATCAGCCCCAGCATTTT.

The CDR3 loop is CSVDRLDRTMNTEAFF. CDR3 DNA: TGCAGCGTTGATAGATTAGACAGAACCATGAACACTGAAGCTTTCTTT. The J gene is TRBJ1-1, the V gene TRBV29-1, with a weak D call TRBD1 (5 bases). Germline V gene sequence: CDR1 SQVTM, CDR2 ANQGSEA. There are 16 residues in the CDR3. Trimming cost V 3 bases and J 0 bases, with 17 bases left between them.

Many counts were recorded for this clonotype. The V gene is TRBV7-2, the J gene TRBJ1-2; 10 bases map to TRBD1. The CDR3 contains 13 residues. The V gene's germline CDR1 is SGHTA and CDR2 FQGNSA. J gave up 6 bases and V 5 bases, and 3 bases lay outside the gene matches. CDR3 amino acids: CASSDRGLDGYTF. In DNA form, the CDR3 reads TGTGCCAGCAGCGACAGGGGGCTGGATGGCTACACCTTC.

The chain uses TRBV18 and TRBJ1-1; TRBD1 matches at 8 bases. The junction had 15 bases not matched to a gene; V was cut back by 3 bases and J by 3 bases. Germline V gene data show CDR1 as KGHSH and CDR2 as LQKENI. The CDR3 is made up of 18 amino acids. CDR3 DNA sequence: TGTGCCAGCTCACCCTATCGAAGGACAGGGCTCGGAGACACTGAAGCTTTCTTT. This gives the protein CASSPYRRTGLGDTEAFF. The complete variable domain, with remaining parts taken from reference TRBV18 and TRBJ1-1, reads NAGVMQNPRHLVRRRGQEARLRCSPMKGHSHVYWYRQLPEEGLKFMVYLQKENIIDESGMPKERFSAEFPKEGPSILRIQQVVRGDSAAYFCASSPYRRTGLGDTEAFFGQGTRLTVV.

The table lists this clonotype with many counts. The chain recombines TRBV7-2 with TRBJ2-7; D unresolved. V lost 1 base and J lost 5, with 18 bases in between. Germline V gene data show CDR1 as SGHTA and CDR2 as FQGNSA. The CDR3 loop spans 16 amino acids. CDR3 bases: TGTGCCAGCAGCTTAGAGTTCGATGCAGACCCCCACGAGCAGTACTTC. It encodes CASSLEFDADPHEQYF.

This clonotype was seen at least ten times. The chain uses TRBV27 and TRBJ2-1; maybe TRBD1 (6 bases). V was clipped by 2 bases and J by 8 bases, with 10 bases between them. Germline CDR1 MNHEY, CDR2 SMNVEV (reference sequence). The CDR3 extends over 13 amino acids. CDR3 nucleotides: TGTGCCAGCAGTTTAGCAGGGGTCGATGAGCAGTTCTTC. Its translation: CASSLAGVDEQFF.

A remark on this clonotype: A junction end diverges from the germline sequence, so it may reflect a read error. V usage is TRBV12-3 or TRBV12-4 and J usage is TRBJ2-1, with D possibly matching TRBD2 (5 bases). The CDR3 is made up of 13 amino acids. The CDR3 is CVSSYPGETEQFF. For the CDR3, the DNA is TGTGTCAGCAGTTACCCCGGGGAGACTGAGCAGTTCTTC.

V and J are TRBV6-8 and TRBJ2-5, with TRBD2 identical over 14 bases. This CDR3 is built from 16 residues. V dropped 6 bases and J dropped 2; count of bases not matched to a gene: 5. Germline-derived CDR1 and CDR2 are MNHGY and SAAAGT. CDR3 loop: CASSHGLAGGQETQYF. CDR3 DNA: TGTGCCAGCAGCCACGGACTAGCGGGGGGACAAGAGACCCAGTACTTC.

The V gene is TRBV6-2 or TRBV6-3, the J gene TRBJ2-3, with 7 bases matching TRBD1. The ends lost 6 bases at V and 0 bases at J; junction bases unmatched: 6. Germline V CDR1 and CDR2: MNHEY, SVGEGT. The CDR3 is made up of 15 amino acids. The CDR3, as DNA: TGTGCCAGCAGCCCCGGGACAGAAAGCACAGATACGCAGTATTTT. Protein product: CASSPGTESTDTQYF.

The CDR3 nucleotides read TGTGCCAGCATGGGCGTGGTGGGGCTGTCCTACGAGCAGTACGTC. It translates to CASMGVVGLSYEQYV. This chain connects TRBV7-6 to TRBJ2-7; possibly TRBD1 for D (5 bases). This CDR3 has 15 residues. V lost 7 bases to trimming and J lost 1 base, with 17 bases between them. CDR1 is SGHVS and CDR2 is FNYEAQ in the germline V gene.

The CDR3 sequence: CASSYGQGIDEQFF. CDR3 nucleotides: TGTGCCAGCAGTTACGGTCAGGGTATTGATGAGCAGTTCTTC. This chain uses TRBV6-5 with TRBJ2-1; possibly TRBD1 for D (5 bases). This CDR3 contains 14 residues. The germline CDR1 and CDR2 sequences are MNHEY and SVGAGI. V was trimmed by 2 bases and J by 8 bases, leaving 13 bases between them.

The DNA of the CDR3 is TGCAGCGTTGTAATCACGAACACCGGGGAGCTGTTTTTT. Protein sequence: CSVVITNTGELFF. The V and J genes are TRBV29-1 and TRBJ2-2; D gene ambiguous. Trimming removed 4 bases from V and 0 bases from J, with 6 bases in between. Per the germline V gene, CDR1 is SQVTM and CDR2 is ANQGSEA. The CDR3 length is 13 residues.